This T cell receptor (beta chain) was recorded in a study of T-cell reconstitution after alpha-beta-depleted transplantation in children. General study results and limits: Newly made T cells mostly supplied T-cell counts and diversity one year after transplant. Several patients had high TCRbeta diversity at day 60; it came from surviving recipient T cells and thymic progenitors.

This clonotype was found many times. What it binds is not known. Using unique molecular identifiers, the investigators prepared the TCRbeta library. TCRdb itself ran the PCR reads through MiXCR, one entry per CDR3 protein. This table has hundreds of thousands of distinct CDR3 sequences, less than 9% appearing once. Trimming shortened V by 5 bases and J by 2 bases, and 12 bases separated the two germline ends. Germline V gene lookup returns CDR1 SGHTA and CDR2 FQGNSA. CDR3 length equals 14 residues. The receptor was isolated from a male patient aged 10 to 17 who had a stem cell transplant for acute lymphoblastic leukemia, so the T cells may come from the graft donor. V gene TRBV7-2 combines with J gene TRBJ1-1; no reliable D call. The sample in question was PBMCs, mostly from graft donor cells, obtained 180 days after TCRalphabeta/CD19-depleted stem cell transplant. The CDR3 loop is CASSRSYSNTEAFF. Here the CDR3 DNA reads TGTGCCAGCAGCCGGTCTTATTCTAACACTGAAGCTTTCTTT.